The 10 T cell receptor beta chains listed next were all sequenced from one sample in a study of T cell clonality in common variable immunodeficiency. Using immunoSEQ multiplex PCR, the repertoire was profiled, and TCRdb retains in-frame clones only, with some absent. There are about 59,000 clones in the sample, none observed a single time. Sequencing was performed on peripheral blood mononuclear cells. The receptors stem from a person between 18 and 75 years old in good health.

This clone was counted ten times or more. The read ends 3 residues early relative to the CDR3; the germline J gene fills the gap. The chain employs TRBV7-9 and TRBJ2-1; the D is unclear. Germline CDR1 is SEHNR and CDR2 is FQNEAQ (reference sequence). The CDR3 loop spans 15 amino acids. V was cut by 3 bases and J by 0 bases, with 9 bases left in between. The sequenced part of the CDR3 DNA is TGTGCCAGCAGCTTTCCCAGTAACTCCTACAATGAG. It translates to CASSFPSNSYNE. The whole CDR3 sequence reads CASSFPSNSYNEQFF.

This clone was seen at least ten times. The CDR3 end falls 3 residues outside the read, so it is completed with the germline J gene. This sequence joins TRBV10-2 and TRBJ2-1; 9 nucleotides line up with TRBD2. The CDR3 totals 18 residues. V was pared by 2 bases and J by 4 bases, with 12 bases of the junction left unmatched. Germline V gives CDR1 WSHSY, CDR2 SAAADI. The DNA read from the CDR3 is TGCGCCAGCAGTGAGGGGAAGTTGCTAGCGGGAACTTACAATGAG. Protein product: CASSEGKLLAGTYNE. The full CDR3 protein reads CASSEGKLLAGTYNEQFF.

This clone was observed many times. The read terminates 3 residues ahead of where the CDR3 ends, so the germline J gene completes it. The chain joins TRBV30 to TRBJ1-4; tentatively, D is TRBD1 (5 bases). The CDR3 is 14 amino acids. Germline assignment: CDR1 GTSNPN and CDR2 SVGIG (reference sequence). The CDR3 loop is CAWSEGGQPQKLFF. The covered CDR3 bases are TGTGCCTGGAGTGAGGGAGGACAACCCCAGAAA.

The sample holds many counts of this clone. CDR3 amino acids: CASSDLSGVSNQPQHF. CDR3 bases read: TGTGCCAGCAGTGATCTCTCAGGGGTAAGCAATCAGCCC. The rearrangement links TRBV2 to TRBJ1-5, with D possibly matching TRBD1 (6 bases). The CDR3 end is not reached by the read, which stops 3 residues before it; the germline J gene fills it in. There are 16 residues in the CDR3. CDR1 is SNHLY and CDR2 is FYNNEI in the germline V gene. Between the trimmed V and J ends, which lost 3 bases and 1 base, there was a span of 13 bases.

At least ten counts were recorded for this clone. Read coverage stops 3 residues before the CDR3 terminus; the germline J gene supplies the remainder. The chain employs TRBV5-1 and TRBJ2-3; maybe TRBD1 (6 bases). Trimming removed 0 bases from V and 2 bases from J, with 10 bases in between. The CDR3 runs 15 residues. Germline V gene lookup returns CDR1 SGHRS and CDR2 YFSETQ. The sequenced part of the CDR3 DNA is TGCGCCAGCAGCTTGGGCCAGGGGAACACAGATACG. It yields the protein CASSLGQGNTDT. Given in full, the CDR3 is CASSLGQGNTDTQYF.

This clone was seen ten or more times. With the read ending 3 residues before the CDR3 end, the germline J gene is used to fill in that end. The J gene is TRBJ2-6, the V gene TRBV5-8, with unresolved D. Germline CDR1 SGHTS, CDR2 YDEGEE. The V end lost 0 bases, the J end lost 1 base, and 5 bases lay between the germline ends. The CDR3 contains 15 residues. CDR3 region: CASSLVLSGANVLTF. The part of the CDR3 DNA that was read is TGTGCCAGCAGCTTGGTGCTATCTGGGGCCAACGTC.

This clone has at least ten counts. Coverage ceases 3 residues before the CDR3 finishes, and the germline J gene fills in the end. The chain combines TRBV5-1 with TRBJ1-6; tentatively, D is TRBD1 (6 bases). V was shortened by 0 bases and J by 10 bases, with 11 bases between the two germline ends. CDR1 and CDR2 from the germline V gene are SGHRS and YFSETQ. The CDR3 is 14 amino acids. Partial CDR3 DNA: TGCGCCAGCAGCTTGGGACAGGTCCACTCACCC. It translates to CASSLGQVHSP. The full CDR3 is CASSLGQVHSPLHF.

This clone was detected many times. The sequenced fragment ends 3 residues before the CDR3 boundary, so the rest is inferred from the germline J gene. The chain uses TRBV30 and TRBJ2-7, with 9 bases aligning to TRBD1. Germline-derived CDR1 and CDR2 are GTSNPN and SVGIG (reference sequence). The CDR3 has 14 residues. V dropped 5 bases and J dropped 3; count of bases not matched to a gene: 8. The CDR3 region is CAWAPGTGFYEQYF. The covered CDR3 bases are TGTGCCTGGGCCCCCGGGACAGGGTTCTACGAG.

Remarks on this clone: With the read ending 3 residues before the CDR3 end, the germline J gene is used to fill in that end. This rearrangement joins TRBV13 to TRBJ1-4; D perhaps matches TRBD1 (6 bases). This CDR3 spans 16 amino acids. Germline-derived CDR1 and CDR2 are PRHDT and FYEKMQ (reference sequence). CDR3 bases read: TGTGCCAGCGGACCGGGGGGCGCAAGCTATAATTCACCA. It is translated as CASGPGGASYNSP. The full CDR3 reads CASGPGGASYNSPLFF. The full variable domain, completed using reference TRBV13 and TRBJ1-4, is AAGVIQSPRHLIKEKRETATLKCYPIPRHDTVYWYQQGPGQDPQFLISFYEKMQSDKGSIPDRFSAQQFSDYHSELNMSSLELGDSALYFCASGPGGASYNSPLFFGSGTQLSVL.

This clone was recorded at least ten times. The read stops 3 residues short of the end of the CDR3; the missing end is completed from the germline J gene. The rearrangement links TRBV19 to TRBJ1-1; TRBD1 agrees at 9 bases. V lost 4 bases and J lost 7; bases outside the gene matches: 10. The CDR3 length is 15 residues. CDR1 and CDR2 (germline): LNHDA, SQIVND (reference sequence). The part of the CDR3 DNA that was read is TGTGCCAGTAGTAGGGGAGGGACAGGGAAAGGTGAA. Protein product: CASSRGGTGKGE. The full CDR3 reads CASSRGGTGKGEAFF.